The 25 T cell receptor beta chains below all came from one sample that was sequenced in a study of T cell responses to AZD1222 COVID-19 vaccine. Method: immunoSEQ multiplex PCR; TCRdb's copy keeps in-frame clones and lacks some. This table holds 130,000 to 150,000 clones, around 90% found once. Sequencing was performed on peripheral blood, taken 28 days after the second dose of the MenACWY control vaccine. The receptor source for this set is an adult who received the MenACWY meningococcal vaccine as a control.

This chain uses TRBV5-1 with TRBJ2-3, with TRBD2 matching over 10 bases. Looked up from germline, CDR1 is SGHRS and CDR2 is YFSETQ. V trimming: 4 bases; J trimming: 2 bases; junction bases outside the gene matches: 4. This CDR3 has 15 residues. DNA of the CDR3: TGCGCCAGCAGCAGAGCGGGAGGGGACACAGATACGCAGTATTTT. This sequence encodes CASSRAGGDTDTQYF.

The chain couples TRBV18 to TRBJ1-1; weak D call: TRBD1 (5 bases). Germline CDR1 reads KGHSH; CDR2 reads LQKENI. V was shortened by 4 bases and J by 1 base, with 10 bases between the two germline ends. CDR3 length equals 14 residues. The CDR3, as DNA: TGTGCCAGCTCACGGGATGGGGGGAACACTGAAGCTTTCTTT. It is translated as CASSRDGGNTEAFF.

The V gene is TRBV3-1 (or the pseudogene TRBV3-2), the J gene TRBJ2-7, with D perhaps TRBD1 or TRBD2 (5 bases each). V lost 4 bases to trimming and J lost 4 bases, with 14 bases between them. The germline V gene has CDR1 LGHDT and CDR2 YNNKEL (reference sequence). CDR3 length: 14 amino acids. CDR3 region: CASSPAEGTYEQYF. In DNA form, the CDR3 reads TGTGCCAGCAGCCCGGCCGAGGGGACGTACGAGCAGTACTTC.

This clone has just one count. V gene TRBV28 combines with J gene TRBJ1-2; D unresolved. This CDR3 comprises 15 residues. CDR1 is MDHEN, CDR2 SYDVKM, per germline. The V end lost 3 bases, the J end lost 2 bases, and 13 bases lay between the germline ends. CDR3 sequence (DNA): TGTGCCAGCAGTTTTGCGACTGTGGGGAACTATGGCTACACCTTC. Protein product: CASSFATVGNYGYTF.

The chain combines TRBV7-3 with TRBJ2-1, with 10 nucleotides matching TRBD2. The CDR3 loop spans 15 amino acids. CDR1 and CDR2 (germline): SGHTA, FQGTGA. V shed 11 bases and J 4 bases; nucleotides not matched to a gene: 11. The CDR3 reads CASASGTSEYNEQFF. As DNA, the CDR3 is TGTGCCTCAGCTTCGGGGACTAGCGAATACAATGAGCAGTTCTTC. Together with reference TRBV7-3 and TRBJ2-1, the CDR3 gives the full variable domain: GAGVSQTPSNKVTEKGKYVELRCDPISGHTALYWYRQSLGQGPEFLIYFQGTGAADDSGLPNDRFFAVRPEGSVSTLKIQRTERGDSAVYLCASASGTSEYNEQFFGPGTRLTVL.

The chain employs TRBV6-5 and TRBJ1-1; TRBD1 might be the D (5 bases). The CDR3 loop spans 14 amino acids. Germline values: CDR1 MNHEY, CDR2 SVGAGI. The germline V and J ends were trimmed by 8 bases and 4 bases, with 17 bases remaining between them. CDR3 amino acids: CASLNQGRITEAFF. The CDR3 nucleotides read TGTGCCAGCCTAAATCAGGGCAGGATCACTGAAGCTTTCTTT.

V and J are TRBV9 and TRBJ1-3; 9 nucleotides line up with TRBD1. After removal of 5 bases from V and 2 bases from J, the junction contained 14 bases not matched to a gene. Germline CDR1 and CDR2: SGDLS and YYNGEE. This CDR3 spans 18 amino acids. The CDR3 region is CASSRLGQGTRAGNTIYF. The DNA for the CDR3 is TGTGCCAGCAGTCGCCTAGGACAGGGGACGAGAGCTGGAAACACCATATATTTT.

The chain uses TRBV5-6 and TRBJ1-1, with 7 bases identical to TRBD1. Per germline, CDR1 SGHDT and CDR2 YYEEEE. V lost 4 bases to trimming and J lost 1 base; unmatched junction nucleotides: 7. CDR3 size: 15 residues. The CDR3 bases are TGTGCCAGCAGCCCAGGGGGGCGAGGGAACACTGAAGCTTTCTTT. This translates into CASSPGGRGNTEAFF.

The genes are TRBV6-2 or TRBV6-3 and TRBJ2-7; 7 bases are a match to TRBD1. Trimming took 1 base from V and 1 from J; bases not matched to a gene: 7. CDR1 is MNHEY, CDR2 SVGEGT, per germline. This CDR3 has 16 amino acids. CDR3 protein: CASSYFAGTVSYEQYF. In nucleotides, the CDR3 is TGTGCCAGCAGTTACTTTGCCGGGACAGTATCCTACGAGCAGTACTTC.

This chain connects TRBV24-1 to TRBJ1-4, with D unresolved. This CDR3 contains 13 residues. From germline, CDR1 is KGHDR and CDR2 SFDVKD. V was pared by 2 bases and J by 2 bases, with 2 bases between. CDR3 in DNA: TGTGCCACCAGTGATTCTACTAATGAAAAACTGTTTTTT. Amino acid sequence: CATSDSTNEKLFF.

The rearrangement uses TRBV9 and TRBJ1-6; TRBD1 is a possible D gene (6 bases). CDR1 SGDLS and CDR2 YYNGEE come from the germline V gene. V was cut by 0 bases and J by 10 bases, with 17 bases left in between. The CDR3 is made up of 16 amino acids. The CDR3, as DNA: TGTGCCAGCAGCGTAGCTGGGGGGCCGACGGGGTCACCCCTCCACTTT. Translating gives CASSVAGGPTGSPLHF.

This clone is a singleton in its sample. The rearrangement joins TRBV4-3 to TRBJ1-1, with 11 bases matching TRBD1. Trimming took 4 bases from V and 6 from J; bases not matched to a gene: 4. CDR1 and CDR2 (germline): LGHNA, YSLEER. CDR3 size: 14 residues. The CDR3 loop is CASSPGTGGPEAFF. CDR3 in DNA: TGCGCCAGCAGCCCAGGGACAGGGGGACCTGAAGCTTTCTTT.

This clone has just one count. This chain connects TRBV6-5 to TRBJ1-2, with a weak D call TRBD1 (6 bases). Germline V CDR1 and CDR2: MNHEY, SVGAGI. There are 15 residues in the CDR3. V lost 5 bases to trimming and J lost 8 bases, with 21 bases between them. CDR3 in DNA: TGTGCCAGCAGTACCTCCTGGACAGTACGCCTAGGCTACACCTTC. This translates into CASSTSWTVRLGYTF.

The V call is TRBV6-5, the J call TRBJ1-1, with D hard to call. The germline CDR1 and CDR2 sequences are MNHEY and SVGAGI. The ends were cut back, 5 bases at V and 4 bases at J, with 5 bases in the middle. The CDR3 is 11 residues long. The CDR3 here is CASSIATEAFF. The DNA for the CDR3 is TGTGCCAGCAGTATAGCCACTGAAGCTTTCTTT.

The chain carries TRBV4-3 and TRBJ1-2; 8 bases are a match to TRBD1. This CDR3 is built from 16 residues. Germline CDR1 LGHNA, CDR2 YSLEER. J lost 5 bases, V lost 0 bases, and 8 bases had no gene match. CDR3 DNA: TGCGCCAGCAGCCAAGATCGCATACAGGGGGGTTATGGCTACACCTTC. Residues: CASSQDRIQGGYGYTF.

The V call is TRBV6-5, the J call TRBJ2-7; TRBD2 is a possible D gene (6 bases). Trimming shortened V by 7 bases and J by 7 bases, and 11 bases separated the two germline ends. The CDR3 extends over 11 amino acids. Germline CDR1 is MNHEY and CDR2 is SVGAGI. The CDR3 is CASMGLIEQYF. The DNA of the CDR3 is TGTGCCAGCATGGGACTTATAGAGCAGTACTTC.

V usage is TRBV11-3 and J usage is TRBJ2-5; 7 positions match TRBD1. The V gene end was trimmed by 3 bases and the J gene end by 5 bases; junction bases not matched to a gene: 3. Germline V gene lookup returns CDR1 SGHNT and CDR2 YENEEA. The CDR3 has 13 residues. Here the CDR3 DNA reads TGTGCCAGCAGCTTTACAGGGGCGGAGACCCAGTACTTC. This encodes CASSFTGAETQYF.

This clone has just one count. The gene calls are TRBV9 and TRBJ1-6; D remains unclear. V lost 3 bases and J lost 6, with 10 bases in between. Germline V gene data show CDR1 as SGDLS and CDR2 as YYNGEE. This CDR3 has 14 amino acids. CDR3 sequence: CASSESGGNSPLHF. The CDR3 DNA is TGTGCCAGCAGCGAATCCGGCGGTAATTCACCCCTCCACTTT.

The gene calls are TRBV9 and TRBJ2-3; 8 positions match TRBD2. Germline CDR1 reads SGDLS; CDR2 reads YYNGEE. The CDR3 is 15 residues long. The junction had 5 bases not matched to a gene; V was cut back by 5 bases and J by 0 bases. CDR3 sequence reads: CASSLTSGSTDTQYF. In nucleotides, the CDR3 is TGTGCCAGCAGTTTAACTAGCGGAAGCACAGATACGCAGTATTTT.

V is TRBV24-1 and J is TRBJ2-5; 8 positions agree with TRBD2. From germline, CDR1 is KGHDR and CDR2 SFDVKD. The CDR3 contains 15 residues. V lost 6 bases, J lost 5 bases, and 10 bases stayed unmatched. The CDR3 sequence: CATSPFGGGAETQYF. CDR3 nucleotide sequence: TGTGCCACCAGTCCCTTCGGGGGGGGCGCGGAGACCCAGTACTTC.

The genes are TRBV5-5 and TRBJ1-2; TRBD1 matches 9 bases. The CDR3 is 18 amino acids. The junction had 17 bases not matched to a gene; V was cut back by 3 bases and J by 5 bases. Per germline, CDR1 SGHKS and CDR2 YYEKEE (reference sequence). Here the CDR3 DNA reads TGTGCCAGCAGCTCCATCTCGGGACAGGGATGGTTCGGATATGGCTACACCTTC. Translating gives CASSSISGQGWFGYGYTF. The entire variable domain, with the rest obtained from reference TRBV5-5 and TRBJ1-2, is as follows: DAGVTQSPTHLIKTRGQQVTLRCSPISGHKSVSWYQQVLGQGPQFIFQYYEKEERGRGNFPDRFSARQFPNYSSELNVNALLLGDSALYLCASSSISGQGWFGYGYTFGSGTRLTVV.

V and J are TRBV28 and TRBJ1-1; the D is unclear. V lost 2 bases to trimming and J lost 1 base, with 14 bases between them. CDR3 length: 16 amino acids. CDR1 and CDR2 (germline): MDHEN, SYDVKM. The CDR3 coding sequence is TGTGCCAGCAGTTTACTGGAGGTCGAGAGGAACACTGAAGCTTTCTTT. Encoded protein: CASSLLEVERNTEAFF.

The V and J genes are TRBV29-1 and TRBJ1-4, with D possibly matching TRBD1 (6 bases). Germline loops: CDR1 SQVTM, CDR2 ANQGSEA. The V and J ends lost 2 bases and 6 bases respectively, with 10 bases between them. The CDR3 runs to 13 residues. CDR3 DNA sequence: TGCAGCGTTGAACGGGGGGCTGATGAAAAACTGTTTTTT. Translating gives CSVERGADEKLFF.

The gene calls are TRBV12-5 and TRBJ2-2, with D possibly matching TRBD1 (6 bases). Germline assignment: CDR1 LGHNT and CDR2 FRNRAP. V was clipped by 8 bases and J by 1 base, with 14 bases between them. This CDR3 spans 15 amino acids. DNA of the CDR3: TGTGCTAGTTCCCCAGGCAGGGGGAACACCGGGGAGCTGTTTTTT. Its protein product is CASSPGRGNTGELFF.

The chain couples TRBV27 to TRBJ1-6, with D perhaps matching TRBD1 (6 bases). Trimming took off 5 bases at V and 0 bases at J, with 14 bases between the two ends. Looked up from germline, CDR1 is MNHEY and CDR2 is SMNVEV (reference sequence). The length of the CDR3 is 17 residues. CDR3 sequence: CASSVDRSISYNSPLHF. The CDR3 region has the DNA TGTGCCAGCAGTGTTGACAGGTCGATCTCCTATAATTCACCCCTCCACTTT.